Listed here are 5 T cell receptor beta chains from one sample, sequenced in a study of cytomegalovirus exposure and HLA in healthy donors. Use of 60 Vbeta and 13 Jbeta primers characterized the PCR. Only in-frame clones appear in the TCRdb table, and some are missing; sequencing was by immunoSEQ multiplex PCR. The table lists 150,000 to 250,000 clones, roughly 85% of them singletons. Sequencing input: PBMCs. Every receptor here comes from a woman aged 25 to 39 in good health and CMV-seropositive.

V and J are TRBV11-3 and TRBJ2-3; TRBD2 agrees at 7 bases. The V gene's germline CDR1 is SGHNT and CDR2 YENEEA. This CDR3 is built from 18 residues. V shed 0 bases and J 0 bases; nucleotides not matched to a gene: 9. The CDR3 sequence: CASSLDRSGNISTDTQYF. The CDR3 coding sequence is TGTGCCAGCAGCTTAGATAGGAGCGGGAATATAAGCACAGATACGCAGTATTTT.

V is TRBV6-4 and J is TRBJ2-1; tentatively, D is TRBD2 (6 bases). CDR3 length: 16 amino acids. The ends were cut back, 2 bases at V and 7 bases at J, with 18 bases in the middle. The germline gives CDR1 MRHNA, CDR2 SNTAGT. This CDR3 is CASSDQLLGRPNEQFF. CDR3 bases: TGTGCCAGCAGTGACCAACTTCTGGGGAGGCCAAATGAGCAGTTCTTC.

The CDR3 coding sequence is TGCGCCAGCACCGGTCAAGAGACCCAGTACTTC. This translates into CASTGQETQYF. The chain is built from TRBV5-1 and TRBJ2-5; no firm D call. CDR3 size: 11 residues. V was cut by 6 bases and J by 2 bases, with 5 bases left in between. Germline CDR1 reads SGHRS; CDR2 reads YFSETQ.

V is TRBV11-2 and J is TRBJ1-1, with D perhaps matching TRBD1 (5 bases). Deletions cut 5 bases from V and 0 bases from J, with 13 bases between. This CDR3 comprises 15 residues. The V gene's germline CDR1 is SGHAT and CDR2 FQNNGV. CDR3 nucleotide sequence: TGTGCCAGCAGCCATCAGACAGATGTGAACACTGAAGCTTTCTTT. Translated, it gives CASSHQTDVNTEAFF.

This chain connects TRBV10-3 to TRBJ2-2, with 12 nucleotides matching TRBD2. After removal of 3 bases from V and 7 bases from J, the junction contained 9 bases not matched to a gene. Germline CDR1 and CDR2: ENHRY and SYGVKD. This CDR3 has 17 amino acids. CDR3 coding DNA: TGTGCCATCAGTGACCCCACTAGCGGGAGGACGGGCGGGGAGCTGTTTTTT. Protein: CAISDPTSGRTGGELFF.